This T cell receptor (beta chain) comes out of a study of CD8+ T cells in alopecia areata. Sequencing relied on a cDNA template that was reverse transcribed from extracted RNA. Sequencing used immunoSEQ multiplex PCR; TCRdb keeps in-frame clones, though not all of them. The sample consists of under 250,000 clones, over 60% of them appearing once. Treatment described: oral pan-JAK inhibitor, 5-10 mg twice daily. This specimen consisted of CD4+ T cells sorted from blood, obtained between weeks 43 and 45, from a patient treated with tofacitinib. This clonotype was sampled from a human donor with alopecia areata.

CDR3 DNA sequence: TGTGCCAGCAGCTCTCTAGCGGCGGGAGGTACCGGGGAGCTGTTTTTT. Its translation: CASSSLAAGGTGELFF. This sequence joins TRBV5-4 and TRBJ2-2, with 8 positions matching TRBD2. V lost 3 bases and J lost 5; bases outside the gene matches: 9. The CDR3 sequence is 16 residues long. Germline V CDR1 and CDR2: SGHNT, YYREEE (reference sequence).